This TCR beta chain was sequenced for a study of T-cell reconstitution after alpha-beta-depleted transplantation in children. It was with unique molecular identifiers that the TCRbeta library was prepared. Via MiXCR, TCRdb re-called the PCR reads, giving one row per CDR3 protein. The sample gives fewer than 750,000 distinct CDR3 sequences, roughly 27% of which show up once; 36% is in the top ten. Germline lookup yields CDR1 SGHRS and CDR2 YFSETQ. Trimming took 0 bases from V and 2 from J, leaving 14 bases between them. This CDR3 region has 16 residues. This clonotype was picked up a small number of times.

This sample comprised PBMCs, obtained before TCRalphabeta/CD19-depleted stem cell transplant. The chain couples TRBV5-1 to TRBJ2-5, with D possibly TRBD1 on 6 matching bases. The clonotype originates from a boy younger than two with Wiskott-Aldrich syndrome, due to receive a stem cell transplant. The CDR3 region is CASSLGFLRGQETQYF. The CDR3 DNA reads TGCGCCAGCAGCTTGGGGTTCCTAAGGGGGCAAGAGACCCAGTACTTC.